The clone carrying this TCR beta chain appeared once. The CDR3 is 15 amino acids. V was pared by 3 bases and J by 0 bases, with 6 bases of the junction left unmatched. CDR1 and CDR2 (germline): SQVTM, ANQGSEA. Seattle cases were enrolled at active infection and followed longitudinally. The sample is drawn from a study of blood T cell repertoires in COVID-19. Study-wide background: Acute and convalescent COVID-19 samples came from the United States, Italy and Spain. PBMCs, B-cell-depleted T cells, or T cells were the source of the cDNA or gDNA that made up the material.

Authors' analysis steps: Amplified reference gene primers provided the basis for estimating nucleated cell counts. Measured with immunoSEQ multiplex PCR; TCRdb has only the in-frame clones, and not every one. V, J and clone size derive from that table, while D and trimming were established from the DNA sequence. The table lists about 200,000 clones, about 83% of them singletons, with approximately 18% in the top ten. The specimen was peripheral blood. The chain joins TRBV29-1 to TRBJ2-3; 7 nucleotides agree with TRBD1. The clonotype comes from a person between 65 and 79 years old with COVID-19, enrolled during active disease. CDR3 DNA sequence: TGCAGCGTTGAGGGAGACAGGGAGAGCACAGATACGCAGTATTTT. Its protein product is CSVEGDRESTDTQYF.